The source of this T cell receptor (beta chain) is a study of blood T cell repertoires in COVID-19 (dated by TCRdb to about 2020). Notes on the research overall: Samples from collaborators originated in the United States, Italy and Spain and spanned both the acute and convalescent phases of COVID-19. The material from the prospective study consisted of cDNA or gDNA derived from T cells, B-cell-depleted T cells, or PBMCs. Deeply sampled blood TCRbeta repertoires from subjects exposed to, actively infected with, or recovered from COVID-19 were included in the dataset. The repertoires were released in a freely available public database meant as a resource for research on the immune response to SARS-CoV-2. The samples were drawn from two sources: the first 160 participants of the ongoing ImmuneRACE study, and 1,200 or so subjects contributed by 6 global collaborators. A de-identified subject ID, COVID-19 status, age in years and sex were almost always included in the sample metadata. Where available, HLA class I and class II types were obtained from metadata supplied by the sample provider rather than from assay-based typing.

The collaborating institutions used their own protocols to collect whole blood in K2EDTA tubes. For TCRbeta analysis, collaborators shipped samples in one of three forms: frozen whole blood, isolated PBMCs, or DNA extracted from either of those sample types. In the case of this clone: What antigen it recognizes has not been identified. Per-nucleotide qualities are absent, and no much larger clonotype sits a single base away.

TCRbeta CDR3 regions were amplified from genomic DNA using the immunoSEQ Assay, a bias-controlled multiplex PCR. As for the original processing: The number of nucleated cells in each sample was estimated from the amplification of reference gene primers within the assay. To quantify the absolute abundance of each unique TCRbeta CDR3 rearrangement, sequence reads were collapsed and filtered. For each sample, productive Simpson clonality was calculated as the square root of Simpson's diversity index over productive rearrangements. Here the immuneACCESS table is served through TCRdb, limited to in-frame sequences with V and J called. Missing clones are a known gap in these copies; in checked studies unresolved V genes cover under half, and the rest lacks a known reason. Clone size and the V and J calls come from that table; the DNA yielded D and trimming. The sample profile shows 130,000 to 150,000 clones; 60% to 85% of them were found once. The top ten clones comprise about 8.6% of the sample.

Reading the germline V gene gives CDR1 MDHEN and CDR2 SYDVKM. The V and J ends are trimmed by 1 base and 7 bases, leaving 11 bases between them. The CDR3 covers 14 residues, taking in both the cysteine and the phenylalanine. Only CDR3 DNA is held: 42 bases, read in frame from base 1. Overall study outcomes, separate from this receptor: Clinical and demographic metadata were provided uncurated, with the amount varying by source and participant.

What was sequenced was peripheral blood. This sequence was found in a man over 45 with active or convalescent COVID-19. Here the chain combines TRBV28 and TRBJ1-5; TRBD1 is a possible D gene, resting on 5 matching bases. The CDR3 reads CASSLFTTVQPQHF. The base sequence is TGTGCCAGCAGTTTATTCACGACAGTCCAGCCCCAGCATTTT.